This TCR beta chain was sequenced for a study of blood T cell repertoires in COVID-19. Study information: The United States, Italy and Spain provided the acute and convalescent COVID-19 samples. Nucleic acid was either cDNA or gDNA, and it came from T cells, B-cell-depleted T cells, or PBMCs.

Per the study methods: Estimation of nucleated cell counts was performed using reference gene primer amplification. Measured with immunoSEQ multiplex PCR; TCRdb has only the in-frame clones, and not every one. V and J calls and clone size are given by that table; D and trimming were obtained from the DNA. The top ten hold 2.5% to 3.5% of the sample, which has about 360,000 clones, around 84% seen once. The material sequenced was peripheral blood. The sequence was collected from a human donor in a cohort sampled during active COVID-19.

CDR3 sequence: CASSAQTRRLYISTDTQYF. The CDR3 DNA sequence: TGTGCCAGCAGCGCACAAACGAGGAGACTATACATTAGCACAGATACGCAGTATTTT. The chain combines TRBV7-2 with TRBJ2-3, with D maybe TRBD2 (5 bases). CDR3 length equals 19 residues. Germline V lookup: CDR1 SGHTA, CDR2 FQGNSA. Trimming took off 5 bases at V and 0 bases at J, with 24 bases between the two ends.